This TCR beta chain is drawn from a study of blood T cell repertoires in COVID-19. For the study at large: Specimens from acute and convalescent COVID-19 originated in the United States, Italy and Spain.

This CDR3 contains 16 residues. From germline, CDR1 is SGHDT and CDR2 YYEEEE. Trimming took 0 bases from V and 1 from J, leaving 12 bases between them. Study processing details: Estimation of nucleated cell counts was performed using reference gene primer amplification. Produced via immunoSEQ multiplex PCR; TCRdb's table is partial and in-frame only. That table is the source of V, J and clone size, and D and trimming were worked out from the DNA. The sample lists some 150,000 clones, 87% seen once, with over 0.75% in the top ten. The sample comprised peripheral blood. This receptor was obtained from a woman aged 45-60 years with acute or convalescent COVID-19. The J gene is TRBJ2-3, the V gene TRBV5-6; D remains unclear. Written as DNA, the CDR3 is TGTGCCAGCAGCTTGGCCACCCTCCGGGGCACAGATACGCAGTATTTT. This gives the protein CASSLATLRGTDTQYF.